This TCR beta chain comes out of a study of blood T cell repertoires in COVID-19. As processed by the authors: Amplified reference gene primers provided the basis for estimating nucleated cell counts. Profiled with immunoSEQ multiplex PCR; TCRdb holds only in-frame clones, not every one. That table is the source of V, J and clone size, and D and trimming were worked out from the DNA. The sample carries 150,000 to 200,000 clones, about 86% recorded once. The CDR3 contains 13 residues. Trimming cost V 4 bases and J 1 base, with 4 bases left between them. In germline, CDR1 is ENHRY, CDR2 SYGVKD. The sequenced sample was peripheral blood. The receptor was derived from a man over 45 with active or convalescent COVID-19. The chain combines TRBV10-3 with TRBJ2-2; D gene uncertain. The CDR3 nucleotides are TGTGCCATCAGTGGACAGAACACCGGGGAGCTGTTTTTT. It yields the protein CAISGQNTGELFF.